Below are 17 T cell receptor beta chains sequenced from a single sample in a study of blood T cell repertoires in COVID-19. Repertoires were generated with immunoSEQ multiplex PCR, while TCRdb's copy carries only in-frame clones and drops some. The sample contains around 290,000 clones, around nine tenths of which appear only once. Sequencing was performed on peripheral blood. The receptors shown here come from a man aged 40-49 years with acute or convalescent COVID-19.

V usage is TRBV9 and J usage is TRBJ2-5; the match to TRBD2 covers 15 bases. Trimming removed 2 bases from V and 5 bases from J; junction bases left unmatched: 4. Looked up from germline, CDR1 is SGDLS and CDR2 is YYNGEE. The CDR3 runs to 16 residues. For the CDR3, the DNA is TGTGCCAGCAGCGTCACCGGGACTAGCGGGAGGGAGACCCAGTACTTC. Residues: CASSVTGTSGRETQYF.

The chain uses TRBV11-2 and TRBJ1-2, with unresolved D. This CDR3 has 14 amino acids. Trimming removed 5 bases from V and 4 bases from J, with 14 bases in between. Germline values: CDR1 SGHAT, CDR2 FQNNGV. CDR3 in amino acids: CASSLTPRSYGYTF. The CDR3, as DNA: TGTGCCAGCAGCCTAACCCCCAGGTCCTATGGCTACACCTTC. The full variable domain, completed using reference TRBV11-2 and TRBJ1-2, is EAGVAQSPRYKIIEKRQSVAFWCNPISGHATLYWYQQILGQGPKLLIQFQNNGVVDDSQLPKDRFSAERLKGVDSTLKIQPAKLEDSAVYLCASSLTPRSYGYTFGSGTRLTVV.

This clone appeared a single time. V usage is TRBV5-1 and J usage is TRBJ2-3, with D perhaps TRBD2 (6 bases). V was shortened by 2 bases and J by 8 bases, with 15 bases between the two germline ends. CDR1 and CDR2 (germline): SGHRS, YFSETQ. This CDR3 has 14 residues. The CDR3 protein is CASSLGTQSGTQYF. The CDR3 nucleotides are TGCGCCAGCAGCTTAGGGACTCAATCGGGTACGCAGTATTTT.

Comments on this clone: In the same sample, other DNA sequences code for this CDR3. The J gene is TRBJ1-1, the V gene TRBV5-8; TRBD1 is a possible D gene (5 bases). The CDR3 contains 14 residues. Germline values: CDR1 SGHTS, CDR2 YDEGEE. With 2 bases removed from V and 2 bases from J, the gap between germline ends came to 10 bases. The CDR3 reads CASSFRAGNTEAFF. The DNA of the CDR3 is TGTGCCAGCAGCTTCAGGGCAGGCAACACTGAAGCTTTCTTT.

The V and J genes are TRBV5-1 and TRBJ2-3; tentatively, D is TRBD2 (6 bases). Trimming removed 6 bases at V and 2 bases at J, with 13 bases between. Germline CDR1 is SGHRS and CDR2 is YFSETQ. The CDR3 extends over 14 amino acids. The CDR3 loop reads CASKSRTNTDTQYF. DNA for the CDR3: TGCGCCAGCAAATCGAGGACTAACACAGATACGCAGTATTTT. Variable domain in full (rest from reference TRBV5-1 and TRBJ2-3): KAGVTQTPRYLIKTRGQQVTLSCSPISGHRSVSWYQQTPGQGLQFLFEYFSETQRNKGNFPGRFSGRQFSNSRSEMNVSTLELGDSALYLCASKSRTNTDTQYFGPGTRLTVL.

J is TRBJ2-3 and V is TRBV10-3; 7 bases line up with TRBD2. Trimming took 2 bases from V and 2 from J; bases not matched to a gene: 7. Germline CDR1 and CDR2: ENHRY and SYGVKD. There are 16 residues in the CDR3. This CDR3 is CAISEQGGLTTDTQYF. The CDR3 DNA is TGTGCCATCAGTGAGCAGGGAGGGTTAACCACAGATACGCAGTATTTT.

The genes are TRBV7-2 and TRBJ2-1; TRBD1 is a possible D gene (6 bases). V was shortened by 4 bases and J by 2 bases, with 12 bases between the two germline ends. This CDR3 region has 15 residues. Germline V CDR1 and CDR2: SGHTA, FQGNSA. The CDR3 sequence is CASSSARGTYNEQFF. For the CDR3, the DNA is TGTGCCAGCAGCTCCGCTAGGGGGACCTACAATGAGCAGTTCTTC.

The rearrangement uses TRBV6-5 and TRBJ1-3, with D perhaps matching TRBD1 (5 bases). The CDR3 runs to 13 residues. The germline V and J ends were trimmed by 5 bases and 4 bases, with 9 bases remaining between them. Germline-derived CDR1 and CDR2 are MNHEY and SVGAGI. For the CDR3, the DNA is TGTGCCAGCAGTCTTCCAGGGGGAAACACCATATATTTT. Its translation: CASSLPGGNTIYF.

The sample holds one count of this clone. This chain uses TRBV2 with TRBJ1-1, with 8 bases identical to TRBD1. This CDR3 is built from 14 residues. V lost 4 bases and J lost 6; bases outside the gene matches: 7. The germline CDR1 and CDR2 sequences are SNHLY and FYNNEI. CDR3 in amino acids: CASSGGTGRPEAFF. The CDR3 DNA is TGTGCCAGCAGTGGGGGGACAGGCCGCCCTGAAGCTTTCTTT.

The chain links TRBV11-3 to TRBJ1-1; a weak D match, TRBD1 (5 bases). With 1 base removed from V and 5 bases from J, the gap between germline ends came to 8 bases. Germline V gene lookup returns CDR1 SGHNT and CDR2 YENEEA. The CDR3 totals 13 residues. CDR3 in amino acids: CASSLGAGTEAFF. CDR3 in DNA: TGTGCCAGCAGCTTAGGGGCAGGGACTGAAGCTTTCTTT.

V gene TRBV6-5 combines with J gene TRBJ1-4; TRBD1 is a possible D gene (6 bases). V was clipped by 0 bases and J by 8 bases, with 16 bases between them. The CDR3 covers 16 residues. Germline CDR1 MNHEY, CDR2 SVGAGI. The CDR3 nucleotides read TGTGCCAGCAGTTACTCGGGCAGGGGAAGAAAAGAAAAACTGTTTTTT. It codes for CASSYSGRGRKEKLFF.

The chain links TRBV19 to TRBJ1-1; 9 bases map to TRBD1. The V gene end was trimmed by 5 bases and the J gene end by 4 bases; junction bases not matched to a gene: 8. The CDR3 consists of 15 residues. CDR1 is LNHDA, CDR2 SQIVND, per germline (reference sequence). Here the CDR3 reads CASSPRTGESTEAFF. The CDR3 coding sequence is TGTGCCAGTAGTCCCCGGACAGGGGAAAGCACTGAAGCTTTCTTT.

V and J are TRBV5-1 and TRBJ2-7; 12 bases agree with TRBD2. Germline-derived CDR1 and CDR2 are SGHRS and YFSETQ. V was clipped by 2 bases and J by 1 base; unmatched bases: 4. The CDR3 loop spans 16 amino acids. This chain's CDR3 is CASSFRTSGESYEQYF. The CDR3 DNA follows: TGCGCCAGCAGCTTTCGGACTAGCGGGGAGTCCTACGAGCAGTACTTC.

The V gene is TRBV7-8, the J gene TRBJ1-1; 11 bases map to TRBD1. The CDR3 totals 16 residues. Germline CDR1 reads SGHVS; CDR2 reads FQNEAQ. V lost 5 bases and J lost 4; bases outside the gene matches: 9. The CDR3: CASSAGQGARGTEAFF. DNA of the CDR3: TGTGCCAGCAGCGCAGGACAGGGGGCTCGCGGCACTGAAGCTTTCTTT.

In this sample, this clone turned up once. The chain links TRBV6-1 to TRBJ1-1, with D uncertain. CDR1 and CDR2 from the germline V gene are MNHNS and SASEGT. The CDR3 spans 14 residues. V gave up 2 bases and J gave up 1 base, with 8 bases separating them. CDR3 in DNA: TGTGCCAGCAGTGAATGGGCAACGAACACTGAAGCTTTCTTT. This encodes CASSEWATNTEAFF.

On this clone itself: At one boundary the junction diverges from the germline segment, which might be a read error. The chain uses TRBV5-1 and TRBJ2-3; TRBD2 matches at 7 bases. The CDR3 length is 14 residues. Germline loops: CDR1 SGHRS, CDR2 YFSETQ. The DNA of the CDR3 is TGCGCCAGCAGCCTCCAGACTAGCAGAGATACGCAGTATTTT. The encoded protein is CASSLQTSRDTQYF.

The CDR3 sequence: CASSQESGTGLGEQYF. The CDR3 DNA follows: TGTGCCAGCAGCCAAGAATCCGGGACAGGGTTAGGCGAGCAGTACTTC. The chain combines TRBV4-2 with TRBJ2-7; TRBD1 aligns across 9 bases. V lost 0 bases, J lost 6 bases, and 9 bases stayed unmatched. The length of the CDR3 is 16 residues. Germline V lookup: CDR1 LGHNA, CDR2 YNFKEQ.